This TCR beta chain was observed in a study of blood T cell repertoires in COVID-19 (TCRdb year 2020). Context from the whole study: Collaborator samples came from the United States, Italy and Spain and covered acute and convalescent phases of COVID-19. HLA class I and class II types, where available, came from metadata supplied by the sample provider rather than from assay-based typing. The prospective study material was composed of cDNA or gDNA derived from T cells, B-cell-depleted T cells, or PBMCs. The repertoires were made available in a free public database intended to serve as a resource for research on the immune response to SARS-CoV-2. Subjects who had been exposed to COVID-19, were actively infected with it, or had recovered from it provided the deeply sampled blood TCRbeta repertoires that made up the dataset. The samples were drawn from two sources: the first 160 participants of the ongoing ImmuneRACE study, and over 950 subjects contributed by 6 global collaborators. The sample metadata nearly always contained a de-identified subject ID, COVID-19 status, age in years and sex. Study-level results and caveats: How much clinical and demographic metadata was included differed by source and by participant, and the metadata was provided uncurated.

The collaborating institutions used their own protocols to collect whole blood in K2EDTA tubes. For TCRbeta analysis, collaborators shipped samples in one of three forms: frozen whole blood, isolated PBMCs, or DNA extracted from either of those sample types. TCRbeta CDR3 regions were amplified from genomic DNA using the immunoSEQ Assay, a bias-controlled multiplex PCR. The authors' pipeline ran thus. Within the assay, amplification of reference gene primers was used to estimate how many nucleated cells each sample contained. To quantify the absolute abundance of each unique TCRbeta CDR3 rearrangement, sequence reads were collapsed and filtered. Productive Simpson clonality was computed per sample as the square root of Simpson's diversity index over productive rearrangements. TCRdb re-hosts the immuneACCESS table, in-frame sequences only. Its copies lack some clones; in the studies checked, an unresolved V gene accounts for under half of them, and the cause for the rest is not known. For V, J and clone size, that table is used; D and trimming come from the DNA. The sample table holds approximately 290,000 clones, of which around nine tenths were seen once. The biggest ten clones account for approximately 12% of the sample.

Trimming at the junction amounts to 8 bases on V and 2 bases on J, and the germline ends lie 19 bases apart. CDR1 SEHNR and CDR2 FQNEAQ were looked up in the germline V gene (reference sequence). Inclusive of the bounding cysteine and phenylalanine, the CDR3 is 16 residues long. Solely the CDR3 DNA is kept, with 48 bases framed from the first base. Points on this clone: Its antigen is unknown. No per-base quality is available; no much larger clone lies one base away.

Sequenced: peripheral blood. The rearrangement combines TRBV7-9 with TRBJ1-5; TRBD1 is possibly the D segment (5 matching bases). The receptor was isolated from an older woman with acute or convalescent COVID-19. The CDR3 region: CASSWVGGWGNQPQHF. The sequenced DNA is TGTGCCAGCTCTTGGGTGGGGGGTTGGGGCAATCAGCCCCAGCATTTT.